The 8 T cell receptor beta chains presented below share a single source sample, sequenced in a study of CD8+ T cells in alopecia areata. RNA, once extracted, was reverse transcribed into cDNA for use as the sequencing template. The protocol was immunoSEQ multiplex PCR, while the TCRdb copy is restricted to in-frame clones and leaves out a portion. The table shows about 210,000 clones, with roughly 56% occurring only once. Treatment specified: oral pan-JAK inhibitor, 5-10 mg twice daily. The sample in question was CD4+ T cells sorted from blood, obtained at week 4, from a patient treated with tofacitinib. The receptors originated from a human donor with alopecia areata.

The chain couples TRBV7-9 to TRBJ2-7, with no clear D. Trimming left V 4 bases short and J 0 bases short, with 13 bases between. The germline CDR1 and CDR2 sequences are SEHNR and FQNEAQ (reference sequence). The CDR3 length is 15 residues. DNA for the CDR3: TGTGCCAGCAGCTCCCTCTCGGGCTACTCCTACGAGCAGTACTTC. Protein: CASSSLSGYSYEQYF.

The V gene is TRBV7-2, the J gene TRBJ2-7; D not certain. Trimming removed 6 bases at V and 0 bases at J, with 12 bases between. This CDR3 contains 14 residues. Germline loops: CDR1 SGHTA, CDR2 FQGNSA. This CDR3 reads CASRLTRSSYEQYF. The CDR3 bases are TGTGCCAGCAGGTTAACAAGGAGCTCCTACGAGCAGTACTTC.

This clone has only a few counts. V is TRBV7-9 and J is TRBJ2-1, with 8 bases that match TRBD1. In germline, CDR1 is SEHNR, CDR2 FQNEAQ (reference sequence). The CDR3 is 16 amino acids. Trimming at V came to 5 bases and at J to 0 bases, leaving 6 bases not matched to a gene. The CDR3 region has the DNA TGTGCCAGCAGCACCCGGACAGGGTCCTCCTACAATGAGCAGTTCTTC. Amino acids: CASSTRTGSSYNEQFF.

This chain connects TRBV5-6 to TRBJ1-2; TRBD1 is a possible D gene (5 bases). The V end lost 3 bases, the J end lost 8 bases, and 8 bases lay between the germline ends. Looked up from germline, CDR1 is SGHDT and CDR2 is YYEEEE. The CDR3 loop spans 11 amino acids. CDR3 sequence (DNA): TGTGCCAGCAGCTGGAGGGGCGGCTACACCTTC. Protein: CASSWRGGYTF.

The chain links TRBV27 to TRBJ2-6; 10 bases line up with TRBD1. The CDR3 runs 19 residues. The J segment lost 1 base and the V segment lost 4 bases, leaving 10 bases of the junction unmatched. Germline CDR1 is MNHEY and CDR2 is SMNVEV (reference sequence). CDR3 protein: CASSSNRDRGGSGANVLTF. The CDR3 DNA reads as TGTGCCAGCAGTTCTAATCGGGACAGGGGCGGATCTGGGGCCAACGTCCTGACTTTC.

Worth noting for this clone: The same CDR3 can be traced to other DNA sequences in this sample. The rearrangement uses TRBV5-1 and TRBJ1-6; 8 bases are shared with TRBD1. J lost 7 bases, V lost 1 base, and 4 bases had no gene match. This CDR3 has 15 residues. CDR1 and CDR2 (germline): SGHRS, YFSETQ. CDR3 in amino acids: CASSLYGQGNSPLHF. The CDR3 coding sequence is TGCGCCAGCAGCTTGTATGGACAGGGAAATTCACCCCTCCACTTT. Using reference TRBV5-1 and TRBJ1-6 for the parts outside the CDR3, the full variable domain is KAGVTQTPRYLIKTRGQQVTLSCSPISGHRSVSWYQQTPGQGLQFLFEYFSETQRNKGNFPGRFSGRQFSNSRSEMNVSTLELGDSALYLCASSLYGQGNSPLHFGNGTRLTVT.

V is TRBV7-2 and J is TRBJ2-4, with D maybe TRBD1 (5 bases). V was clipped by 9 bases and J by 0 bases, with 15 bases between them. The length of the CDR3 is 15 residues. Germline V gene lookup returns CDR1 SGHTA and CDR2 FQGNSA. The CDR3, as DNA: TGTGCCAGTTCACAGGAGAATCTAGCCAAAAACATTCAGTACTTC. This encodes CASSQENLAKNIQYF.

The chain uses TRBV5-1 and TRBJ2-6; a weak D match, TRBD1 (5 bases). V was trimmed by 1 base and J by 2 bases, leaving 22 bases between them. CDR1 is SGHRS and CDR2 is YFSETQ in the germline V gene. The CDR3 loop spans 20 amino acids. This chain's CDR3 is CASSLTPQGVLVAGANVLTF. The CDR3 DNA reads TGCGCCAGCAGCTTGACCCCCCAGGGTGTCCTCGTAGCTGGGGCCAACGTCCTGACTTTC.